This T cell receptor beta chain was sequenced during a study of shared clonotypes between healthy human individuals. Study outcomes and limitations: In several donors, approximately 5% of naive CD4 clonotypes appeared in common. Among the subsets, naive ones generally showed larger estimated richness than memory ones.

Details on this clone: Its antigen is not known.

TCRdb keeps only in-frame clones here, not all; method: immunoSEQ multiplex PCR. The table records about 580,000 clones, roughly 98% of them present only once. Positive CCR7 selection of CD45RO-negative cells yielded the naive CD8 cells, and terminally differentiated effector memory CD45RA+ cells were excluded. With 3 bases clipped from V and 4 bases from J, the junction kept 7 bases outside the gene matches. This CDR3 contains 15 residues. The germline gives CDR1 MNHNS, CDR2 SASEGT. The receptor was derived from a man in his thirties or forties in good health. The chain has TRBV6-1 and TRBJ2-7, with 9 bases that match TRBD1. Sequencing used naive CD8+ T cells sorted from blood. The CDR3 spells CASSEPGTGWYEQYF. CDR3 coding DNA: TGTGCCAGCAGTGAGCCCGGGACAGGGTGGTACGAGCAGTACTTC.